Listed here are 3 T cell receptor beta chains from one sample, sequenced in a study of T-cell reconstitution after alpha-beta-depleted transplantation in children. A TCRbeta library incorporating unique molecular identifiers was prepared. In TCRdb, the PCR reads were re-called with MiXCR into one record per CDR3 protein. The table records about 540,000 distinct CDR3 sequences, roughly 18% of them present only once. Source: PBMCs from the stem cell graft donor, taken from the stem cell graft. These receptor sequences come from a human donor who donated a stem cell graft to a child with acute lymphoblastic leukemia.

In the case of this clonotype: One end of the junction varies from germline; a read error may be responsible. The chain uses TRBV20-1 and TRBJ2-3; D is possibly TRBD2 (5 bases). Germline assignment: CDR1 DFQATT and CDR2 SNEGSKA (reference sequence). There are 14 residues in the CDR3. This CDR3 is CSARGRVRPDTQYF. The CDR3 DNA reads as TGCAGTGCCAGAGGGAGAGTACGCCCAGATACGCAGTATTTT.

On this clonotype: Compared with germline, one end of the junction differs, possibly owing to a read error. The V and J genes are TRBV9 and TRBJ2-2; D perhaps matches TRBD2 (5 bases). The CDR3 runs 13 residues. CDR1 and CDR2 from the germline V gene are SGDLS and YYNGEE. The CDR3 region has the DNA TGTGCCAGCCAGCGAGGTAACACCGGGGAGCTGTTTTTC. Translated, it gives CASQRGNTGELFF. Variable domain in full (rest from reference TRBV9 and TRBJ2-2): DSGVTQTPKHLITATGQRVTLRCSPRSGDLSVYWYQQSLDQGLQFLIQYYNGEERAKGNILERFSAQQFPDLHSELNLSSLELGDSALYFCASQRGNTGELFFGEGSRLTVL.

The chain recombines TRBV6-2 or TRBV6-3 with TRBJ2-5, with D unresolved. The CDR3 length is 13 residues. The V end lost 6 bases, the J end lost 1 base, and 9 bases lay between the germline ends. In germline, CDR1 is MNHEY, CDR2 SVGEGT. The DNA of the CDR3 is TGTGCCAGCAGATCTCGGATCCAAGAGACCCAGTACTTC. Translating gives CASRSRIQETQYF.